The clone carrying this TCR beta chain has ten or more counts. Its antigen is as yet unknown. Trimming pared 6 bases from V and 0 bases from J, leaving 11 bases between. The CDR3 is 14 amino acids. CDR1 is SNHLY and CDR2 is FYNNEI in the germline V gene. This entry belongs to a study of spatial heterogeneity in lung cancer. The sample's time point: sample taken at primary tumor resection. The sequenced material consisted of unsorted whole RNA from tumor, nontumor lung or frozen PBMC. Donation came from around 77 patients with untreated early-stage non-small cell lung cancer. Overall study findings and caveats: Resection saw ubiquitous expanded tumor TCRs appear in blood more than follow-up did.

Unique molecular identifiers, one per molecule, were present on every TCR cDNA molecule. TCRdb reprocessed the 5' RACE reads with MiXCR, giving one entry per CDR3 protein. The sample includes 90,000 to 95,000 distinct CDR3 sequences, about an eighth of them seen just once. Sequenced material: PBMCs, taken at surgery. The V gene is TRBV2, the J gene TRBJ1-2, with D maybe TRBD1 (5 bases). The TCR comes from a male donor with early-stage non-small cell lung cancer. The CDR3 region has the DNA TGTGCCAGCAGCCGACAGTTCCCTAACTATGGCTACACCTTC. As protein: CASSRQFPNYGYTF.